A selection of T cell receptor beta chains follows, all from one sample in a study of blood T cell repertoires in COVID-19. This table comes from immunoSEQ multiplex PCR, and its TCRdb copy is limited to in-frame clones, with some not included. The data hold around 88,000 clones, with roughly 80% observed a single time. The sequencing sample was made of peripheral blood. The receptors were sampled from a man in his fifties or sixties with acute or convalescent COVID-19. CDR3s include the opening cysteine and the closing phenylalanine or tryptophan. The D gene is left open where the match is weak. Size values are once, few and many counts, or a class for expanded clones, and some rows have none.

v_call	clone_size	j_call	d_call	cdr3_nt	cdr3_aa
TRBV10-2	NA	TRBJ2-2	TRBD2	TGCGCCAGCAGGAGCCCCCCCCGGGGGGGCACAAACACCGGGGAGCTGTTTTTT	CASRSPPRGGTNTGELFF
TRBV30	NA	TRBJ1-2	TRBD1	TGTGCCTACGGACAGGCAGCTAACTATGGCTACACCTTC	CAYGQAANYGYTF
TRBV15	NA	TRBJ1-1	NA	TGTGCCACCAGCAGGGGGAGACGGACGCCTGGGGTAGACACTGAAGCTTTCTTT	CATSRGRRTPGVDTEAFF
TRBV6-6	NA	TRBJ1-4	TRBD1	TGTGCCAGCAGCAATACAGGGGCAACTAATGAAAAACTGTTTTTT	CASSNTGATNEKLFF
TRBV19	NA	TRBJ1-5	TRBD1	TGTGCCAGTAGTCTCAGACAGACAGGGCGGGGTCAGCCCCAGCATTTT	CASSLRQTGRGQPQHF
TRBV5-4	many	TRBJ2-2	NA	TGTGCCAGCAGCCTGGCGGGGACTGGGACCGGGGAGCTGTTTTTT	CASSLAGTGTGELFF
TRBV19	NA	TRBJ1-2	TRBD1	TGTGCCGCTACGGGTGGGACAGGCTTCTATGGCTACACCTTC	CAATGGTGFYGYTF
TRBV6-1	NA	TRBJ2-7	TRBD2	TGTGCCAGCAGTGAAGCAACTAGCGCCTTGTACGAGCAGTACTTC	CASSEATSALYEQYF
TRBV29-1	NA	TRBJ1-5	NA	TGCAGCGTTGGACAGGGCAATCAGCCCCAGCATTTT	CSVGQGNQPQHF
TRBV3-1/TRBV3-2	NA	TRBJ2-1	TRBD2	TGTGCCAGCAGCCGGGCCGGGACTAGCGGGAGAAATGAGCAGTTCTTC	CASSRAGTSGRNEQFF
TRBV10-3	once	TRBJ1-2	TRBD1	TGTGCCATCAGTGAGTTTGGTGGGACAGACTATGGCTACACCTTC	CAISEFGGTDYGYTF
TRBV15	NA	TRBJ1-3	NA	TGTGCCACCAGCAGAGATTATGGCAACTCTGGAAACACCATATATTTT	CATSRDYGNSGNTIYF
TRBV5-6	NA	TRBJ1-1	TRBD1	TGTGCCAGCAGCCGGGACAGGGGGAGAACTGAAGCTTTCTTT	CASSRDRGRTEAFF
TRBV18	few	TRBJ1-5	TRBD1	TGTGCCAGCTCTCGACAGGGGGCAGAGGGCAATCAGCCCCAGCATTTT	CASSRQGAEGNQPQHF
TRBV5-4	NA	TRBJ1-2	TRBD1	TGTGCCAGCAGCGCCCGGGACAGGGGCCCCTATGGCTACACCTTC	CASSARDRGPYGYTF
TRBV30	few	TRBJ1-3	NA	TGTGCCTGGAGCGGGTTACGCTCTGGAAACACCATATATTTT	CAWSGLRSGNTIYF
TRBV6-5	NA	TRBJ2-7	TRBD1	TGTGCCAGCAGTTTGGGGACAGGATTCTACGAGCAGTACTTC	CASSLGTGFYEQYF
TRBV6-5	NA	TRBJ1-2	NA	TGTGCCAGCAGTCCCGGGATTTACTATGGCTACACCTTC	CASSPGIYYGYTF
TRBV12-5	NA	TRBJ1-5	TRBD1	TGTGCTAGTGGTTTGATGGACAGGGGGGATAGCAATCAGCCCCAGCATTTT	CASGLMDRGDSNQPQHF
TRBV3-1/TRBV3-2	NA	TRBJ1-1	TRBD1	TGTGCCAGCAGCCAAGATTTGTGGCGGCCAGGGGGCCTTGAAGCTTTCTTT	CASSQDLWRPGGLEAFF
TRBV7-8	NA	TRBJ2-1	NA	TGTGCCAGCAGCTTGGGGGGTCCCCATAATGAGCAGTTCTTC	CASSLGGPHNEQFF
TRBV10-2	NA	TRBJ1-2	NA	TGCGCCAGCAGTGAGTCGTCGGCAGGGAGGGATGGCTACACCTTC	CASSESSAGRDGYTF
TRBV15	few	TRBJ1-1	NA	TGTGCCACCAGCAGTCGACAGCAGAACACTGAAGCTTTCTTT	CATSSRQQNTEAFF
TRBV5-1	NA	TRBJ1-1	NA	TGCGCCAGCAGCAAAACCCCAGGGTTCATGAACACTGAAGCTTTCTTT	CASSKTPGFMNTEAFF
TRBV18	NA	TRBJ1-4	TRBD1	TGTGCCAGCTCACGACGGGCGCAGGGGGATTTTGAAAAACTGTTTTTT	CASSRRAQGDFEKLFF
TRBV6-5	NA	TRBJ1-4	NA	TGTGCCAGCAGACAGGGCGGTAATGAAAAACTGTTTTTT	CASRQGGNEKLFF
TRBV24-1	NA	TRBJ2-5	NA	TGTGCCACCAGTGTCCCCAGATCGGAGACCCAGTACTTC	CATSVPRSETQYF
TRBV14	NA	TRBJ1-1	NA	TGTGCCAGCAGCCAAGATCTCCCAGGGTGGGGCATGAACACTGAAGCTTTCTTT	CASSQDLPGWGMNTEAFF
TRBV19	NA	TRBJ2-7	TRBD2	TGTGCCAGTAGTCCAGAGACTAGCGTTCCCTACGAGCAGTACTTC	CASSPETSVPYEQYF
TRBV7-2	many	TRBJ1-3	TRBD1	TGTGCCAGCAGCGACAGGGTTAGTCCTGGAAACACCATATATTTT	CASSDRVSPGNTIYF
TRBV3-1/TRBV3-2	NA	TRBJ1-1	NA	TGTGCCAGCAGCCAAGATTGGTCAGGGCGTCTCGCTTTCTTT	CASSQDWSGRLAFF
TRBV4-1	once	TRBJ2-7	TRBD2	TGCGCCAGCAGCCAAGAGGTATCGGCAGCGGGGATCCCTTACTACGAGCAGTACTTC	CASSQEVSAAGIPYYEQYF
TRBV6-2/TRBV6-3	once	TRBJ2-1	TRBD2	TGTGCCAGCAGCCCCTCACTAGCGGGGGGGCACAATGAGCAGTTCTTC	CASSPSLAGGHNEQFF
TRBV9	once	TRBJ2-5	NA	TGTGCCAGCAGCGTAGTGGAGCAAGAGACCCAGTACTTC	CASSVVEQETQYF
TRBV7-3	NA	TRBJ2-5	NA	TGTGCCAGCAGCTTTCTACCGGGACAAGAGACCCAGTACTTC	CASSFLPGQETQYF
TRBV21-1	NA	TRBJ2-3	NA	TGTGCCAGCAGCAAATTTTACGGGGGGGCAACAGATACGCAGTATTTT	CASSKFYGGATDTQYF
TRBV5-6	once	TRBJ1-2	TRBD1	TGTGCCAGCAGTCGACAGGGGCTAGGCTATGGCTACACCTTC	CASSRQGLGYGYTF
TRBV10-3	NA	TRBJ2-4	TRBD1	TGTGCCATCAGTGCTTTAGGGGCAGGGGGCGTCAAAAACATTCAGTACTTC	CAISALGAGGVKNIQYF
TRBV7-9	NA	TRBJ2-7	TRBD2	TGTGCCAGCAGCTTAGCGACTAGCGGGGGCTACGAGCAGTACTTC	CASSLATSGGYEQYF
TRBV7-2	few	TRBJ1-1	TRBD1	TGTGCCAGCAGCTTCGACAGGGTGAACACTGAAGCTTTCTTT	CASSFDRVNTEAFF
TRBV9	NA	TRBJ2-7	NA	TGTGCCAGCAGCGAGAATAGCCGGGGGGAGCAGTACTTC	CASSENSRGEQYF
TRBV12-3/TRBV12-4	NA	TRBJ1-1	NA	TGTGCCAGCAGTTGGGTAGGGGTGGGTGAAGCTTTCTTT	CASSWVGVGEAFF